Reported below is one TCR beta chain. No antigen is known for it. Since the library was made to target alpha chains, this beta chain is a stray read and its abundance is not meaningful. The data derive from a study of spatial heterogeneity in lung cancer. General study findings and limits: Tracking of tumor mutation counts was seen in expanded intratumoral alpha and beta TCR counts.

Time point reported: sample taken at primary tumor resection. Samples came from 65 to 75 TRACERx patients with untreated early-stage lung cancer. Unsorted tumor, nontumor lung tissue or cryopreserved PBMC supplied the whole RNA. Germline assignment: CDR1 SGHDT and CDR2 YYEEEE. This CDR3 is built from 14 residues. V dropped 2 bases and J dropped 2 bases, with 11 bases sitting between them. TCRdb itself ran the 5' RACE reads through MiXCR, one entry per CDR3 protein. The sample holds 6,000 to 7,500 distinct CDR3 sequences, 13% to 15% seen once. The starting material was lung tumor tissue, obtained at surgery. This chain links TRBV5-6 with TRBJ2-7; D is tentatively TRBD1 or TRBD2 (5 bases each). This clonotype was sampled from a male donor with early-stage non-small cell lung cancer. This CDR3 is CASSFGTITYEQYF. DNA of the CDR3: TGTGCCAGCAGCTTCGGGACCATAACCTACGAGCAGTACTTC.